The T cell receptor (beta chain) described here comes from a study of cytomegalovirus exposure and HLA in healthy donors. The overall study: Early released data comprised approximately 85 million unique TCRs from HLA-typed donors. Study findings and constraints: The authors later found TCR association rates varying by HLA locus, with DRB1 most and HLA-C fewest.

Of note for this clone: Its specificity is unknown. The junction does not match germline at one end; this may be a read error.

The CDR3 extends over 14 amino acids. CDR1 SGHAT and CDR2 FQNNGV come from the germline V gene. PCR primers comprised 60 Vbeta and 13 Jbeta primers. Assay: immunoSEQ multiplex PCR; the TCRdb copy retains only in-frame clones and omits some. The sample yields roughly 150,000 clones, 73% seen once. V is TRBV11-2 and J is TRBJ2-5; 8 bases are shared with TRBD1. The material sequenced was PBMCs. This clonotype was sampled from a woman aged 18-29 years in good health and CMV-seropositive. The CDR3 region has the DNA TGTGCCAGCAGTTTAGGACAGGGCACGGAGACCCAGTACTTC. It translates to CASSLGQGTETQYF.